The clone carrying this T cell receptor beta chain was counted between two and nine times. The antigen remains unidentified. There are 19 residues in the CDR3. The V and J ends lost 2 bases and 2 bases, in that order; junction bases with no gene match: 17. CDR1 is DFQATT and CDR2 is SNEGSKA in the germline V gene (reference sequence). The data originate from a study of blood T cells in healthy people across ages. Individuals who donated were healthy Caucasians from Russia aged about 6 to 100. Then a second PCR, running roughly 6 to 11 cycles, was carried out with a sample-barcoded 5' primer and a J-beta primer mix. MiXCR, applied by TCRdb to the 5' RACE reads, yields one record per CDR3 protein. The data show 1.5 million to 2 million distinct CDR3 sequences, about 31% seen once. Study-level points and caveats: Both higher diversity and more naive CD4+ cells marked long-lived donors when set against aged donors.

The source of this sequence is a woman aged 25 to 39 in good health. The sequenced material came from blood. This chain links TRBV20-1 with TRBJ1-5, with 8 bases matching TRBD1. The CDR3 spells CSARSPRPDRAVGNQPQHF. The DNA for the CDR3 is TGCAGTGCTAGATCCCCCCGCCCGGACAGGGCGGTTGGCAATCAGCCCCAGCATTTT.